The following is a TCR beta chain sequence with its context. This entry belongs to a study of blood T cells in healthy people across ages. Using a J-beta primer mix together with a sample-barcoded 5' primer, a second PCR was run for about 6 to 11 cycles. TCRdb reprocessed the 5' RACE reads with MiXCR, giving one entry per CDR3 protein. Here the sample spans some 1.4 million distinct CDR3 sequences, roughly 40% being singletons. This CDR3 comprises 16 residues. Germline loops: CDR1 MNHEY, CDR2 SMNVEV (reference sequence). After removal of 7 bases from V and 4 bases from J, the junction contained 13 bases not matched to a gene.

The receptor's source is a woman in her late teens or twenties in good health. The genes are TRBV27 and TRBJ1-2; TRBD1 agrees at 9 bases. Input material: blood. The CDR3 sequence is CASIGDRAFAGYGYTF. CDR3 sequence (DNA): TGTGCCAGCATCGGGGACAGGGCGTTTGCCGGCTATGGCTACACCTTC.